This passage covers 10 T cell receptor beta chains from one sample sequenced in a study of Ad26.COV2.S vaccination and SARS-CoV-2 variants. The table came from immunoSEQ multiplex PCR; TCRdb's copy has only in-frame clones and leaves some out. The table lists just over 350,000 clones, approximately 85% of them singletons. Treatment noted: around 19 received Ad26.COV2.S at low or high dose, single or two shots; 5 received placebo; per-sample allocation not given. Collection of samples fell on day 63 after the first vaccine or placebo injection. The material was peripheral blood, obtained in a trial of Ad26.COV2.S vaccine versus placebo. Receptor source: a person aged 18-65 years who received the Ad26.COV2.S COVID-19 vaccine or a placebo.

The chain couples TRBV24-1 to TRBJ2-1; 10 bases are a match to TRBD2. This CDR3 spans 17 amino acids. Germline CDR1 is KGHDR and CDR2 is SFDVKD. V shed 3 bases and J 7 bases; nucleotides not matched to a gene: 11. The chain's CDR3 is CATSDEARLAGSNEQFF. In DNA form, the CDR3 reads TGTGCCACCAGTGATGAAGCGAGACTAGCGGGTTCAAATGAGCAGTTCTTC.

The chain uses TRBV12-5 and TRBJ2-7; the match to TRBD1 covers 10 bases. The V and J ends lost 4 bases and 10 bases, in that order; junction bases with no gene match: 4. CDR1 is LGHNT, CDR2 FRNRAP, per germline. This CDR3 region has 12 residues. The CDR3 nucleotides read TGTGCTAGTGGTTGGGACAGGGGAATCCAGTACTTC. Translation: CASGWDRGIQYF.

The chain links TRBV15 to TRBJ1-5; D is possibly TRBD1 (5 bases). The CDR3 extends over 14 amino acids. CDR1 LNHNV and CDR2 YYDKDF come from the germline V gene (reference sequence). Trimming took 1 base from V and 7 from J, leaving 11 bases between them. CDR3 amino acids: CATSRGGVEQPQHF. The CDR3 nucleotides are TGTGCCACCAGCAGAGGAGGGGTGGAGCAGCCCCAGCATTTT.

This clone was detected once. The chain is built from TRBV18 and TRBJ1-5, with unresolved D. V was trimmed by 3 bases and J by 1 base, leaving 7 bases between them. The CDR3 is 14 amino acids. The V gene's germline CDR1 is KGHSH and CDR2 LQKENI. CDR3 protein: CASSPGGSNQPQHF. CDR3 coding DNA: TGTGCCAGCTCACCCGGAGGGAGCAATCAGCCCCAGCATTTT.

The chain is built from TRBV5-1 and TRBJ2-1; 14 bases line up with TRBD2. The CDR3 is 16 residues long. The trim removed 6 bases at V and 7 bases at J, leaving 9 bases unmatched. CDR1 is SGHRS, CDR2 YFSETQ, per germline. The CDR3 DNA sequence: TGCGCCAGCATCTTTGGGACTAGCGGGAGTGTAAATGAGCAGTTCTTC. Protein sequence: CASIFGTSGSVNEQFF.

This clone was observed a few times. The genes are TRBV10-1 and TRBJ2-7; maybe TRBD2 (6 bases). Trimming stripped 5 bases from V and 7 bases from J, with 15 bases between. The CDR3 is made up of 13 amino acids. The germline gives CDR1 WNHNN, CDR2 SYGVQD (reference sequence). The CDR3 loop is CASSRGFREEQYF. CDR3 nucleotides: TGCGCCAGCAGTAGAGGTTTTCGGGAGGAGCAGTACTTC.

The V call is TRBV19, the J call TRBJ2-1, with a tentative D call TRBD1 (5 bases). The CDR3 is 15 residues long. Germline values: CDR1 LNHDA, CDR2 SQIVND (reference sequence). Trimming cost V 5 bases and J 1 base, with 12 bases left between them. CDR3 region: CASSASTASYNEQFF. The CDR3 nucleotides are TGTGCCAGTAGTGCTTCGACAGCATCCTACAATGAGCAGTTCTTC.

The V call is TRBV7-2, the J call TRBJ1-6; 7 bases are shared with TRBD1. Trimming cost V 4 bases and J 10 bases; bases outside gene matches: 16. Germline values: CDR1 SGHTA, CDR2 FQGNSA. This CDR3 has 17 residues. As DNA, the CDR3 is TGTGCCAGCAGCTCCGAACAGGGGCCTGCCACCCACTCACCCCTCCACTTT. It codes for CASSSEQGPATHSPLHF. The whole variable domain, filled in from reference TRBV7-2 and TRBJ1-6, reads GAGVSQSPSNKVTEKGKDVELRCDPISGHTALYWYRQSLGQGLEFLIYFQGNSAPDKSGLPSDRFSAERTGGSVSTLTIQRTQQEDSAVYLCASSSEQGPATHSPLHFGNGTRLTVT.

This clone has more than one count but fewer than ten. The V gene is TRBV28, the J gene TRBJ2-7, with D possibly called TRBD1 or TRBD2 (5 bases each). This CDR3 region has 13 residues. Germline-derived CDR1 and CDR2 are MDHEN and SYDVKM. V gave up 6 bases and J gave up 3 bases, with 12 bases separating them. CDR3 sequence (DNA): TGTGCCAGCAGGCACGGGGCAGACTACGAGCAGTACTTC. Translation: CASRHGADYEQYF.

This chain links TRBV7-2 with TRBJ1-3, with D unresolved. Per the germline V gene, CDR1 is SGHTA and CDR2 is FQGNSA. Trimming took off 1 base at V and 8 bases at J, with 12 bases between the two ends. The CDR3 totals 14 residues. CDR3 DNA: TGTGCCAGCAGCTTAGGGGCAATAGTAGACACCATATATTTT. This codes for CASSLGAIVDTIYF.